The entry below gives a single TCR beta chain sequence along with its context. Authors' methods: Counts of nucleated cells, estimated from reference gene primer amplification, were obtained. Sequencing was performed with immunoSEQ multiplex PCR; in TCRdb, only in-frame clones are kept and a portion is missing. V and J calls and clone size are copied from that table; D and trimming were computed from the DNA. The table includes some 42,000 clones, about 82% detected once. These data originate in a study of blood T cell repertoires in COVID-19. Study information: Material from acute and convalescent COVID-19 was sourced from the United States, Italy and Spain. PBMCs, B-cell-depleted T cells, or T cells provided the cDNA or gDNA that made up the material.

CDR1 is MNHEY, CDR2 SVGEGT, per germline. V lost 4 bases and J 11 bases, leaving 14 bases between the germline ends. This CDR3 is 12 amino acids long. The sequence was obtained from a man aged 50-60 years with active COVID-19. This chain links TRBV6-2 or TRBV6-3 with TRBJ1-1; perhaps TRBD1 as D (5 bases). Sequenced sample: peripheral blood. The CDR3: CASSWGQGSAFF. CDR3 DNA sequence: TGTGCCAGCAGTTGGGGTCAGGGTTCGGCTTTCTTT.